This T cell receptor beta chain originates from a study of Graves' ophthalmopathy and Graves' hyperthyroidism. From germline, CDR1 is SGHRS and CDR2 YFSETQ. A total of 8 residues make up the CDR3, ends included. On this clonotype itself: Since no conserved phenylalanine or tryptophan closes the CDR3, a read error is the likely cause. No DNA is shown, since the ends of the CDR3 on it are uncertain; the CDR3 is the one TCRdb lists.

Transcripts of RNA were the source for amplifying TCR beta CDR3 regions. Scientists carried out first-round RT-PCR using HTBI primers and then a second-round multiplex PCR. TCRdb independently ran MiXCR on the multiplex PCR reads; one entry per CDR3 protein. Found here are 1 million to 1.3 million distinct CDR3 sequences, approximately 35% of them singletons; the top ten hold around 10%. Sequencing input: peripheral blood or thyroid tissue (not recorded which). This chain connects TRBV5-1 to TRBJ1-6. The sequence was collected from an adult man with Graves' hyperthyroidism. CDR3 in amino acids: CASSPSDR.